The next 9 T cell receptor beta chains were all read from a single sample in a study of blood T cell repertoires in COVID-19. Sequenced by immunoSEQ multiplex PCR; TCRdb stores in-frame clones only, minus some. The sample lists 100,000 to 150,000 clones; approximately 84% were seen once. Sequenced: peripheral blood. The source of these receptors is a woman older than 75 with acute or convalescent COVID-19.

Here the CDR3 DNA reads TGTGCCAGCAGCTTAACGGGACAAGTGGTGGGGGAGCTGTTTTTT. Its translation is CASSLTGQVVGELFF. The chain links TRBV7-8 to TRBJ2-2; D perhaps matches TRBD1 (6 bases). Germline CDR1 is SGHVS and CDR2 is FQNEAQ. The germline V and J ends were trimmed by 2 bases and 8 bases, with 15 bases remaining between them. The length of the CDR3 is 15 residues.

This chain uses TRBV4-3 with TRBJ1-4, with 9 bases identical to TRBD1. V gave up 0 bases and J gave up 5 bases; unmatched junction bases: 4. CDR3 size: 16 residues. Looked up from germline, CDR1 is LGHNA and CDR2 is YSLEER. The CDR3 bases are TGCGCCAGCAGCCAAGACCGGACAGGGGAAAATGAAAAACTGTTTTTT. Protein: CASSQDRTGENEKLFF.

The chain has TRBV5-6 and TRBJ1-2; the D gene is possibly TRBD1 (5 bases). Deletions cut 0 bases from V and 7 bases from J, with 7 bases between. The length of the CDR3 is 12 residues. In germline, CDR1 is SGHDT, CDR2 YYEEEE. The DNA of the CDR3 is TGTGCCAGCAGCTTGGACAGGCGTGGCTACACCTTC. Protein: CASSLDRRGYTF.

This clone was detected many times. The V gene is TRBV4-3, the J gene TRBJ2-1; D might be TRBD1 (6 bases). Between the trimmed V and J ends, which lost 4 bases and 0 bases, there was a span of 16 bases. The CDR3 is made up of 17 amino acids. CDR1 and CDR2 (germline): LGHNA, YSLEER. In DNA form, the CDR3 reads TGCGCCAGCAGCCGCAAACAGGGAATCAACTCCTACAATGAGCAGTTCTTC. Its translation: CASSRKQGINSYNEQFF.

Only a few counts were recorded for this clone. The chain carries TRBV30 and TRBJ1-5, with D perhaps TRBD1 (6 bases). CDR1 GTSNPN and CDR2 SVGIG come from the germline V gene (reference sequence). The CDR3 covers 13 residues. The V end lost 3 bases, the J end lost 7 bases, and 13 bases lay between the germline ends. The CDR3 nucleotides are TGTGCCTGGAGCCAGGGGAGGGACCAGCCCCAGCATTTT. This codes for CAWSQGRDQPQHF.

This rearrangement joins TRBV9 to TRBJ2-6; TRBD1 aligns across 8 bases. The V and J ends lost 1 base and 2 bases, in that order; junction bases with no gene match: 8. Per the germline V gene, CDR1 is SGDLS and CDR2 is YYNGEE. The CDR3 is 18 residues long. The CDR3 nucleotides are TGTGCCAGCAGCGTATTCAGGACAGGGTTCGCTGGGGCCAACGTCCTGACTTTC. It is translated as CASSVFRTGFAGANVLTF.

CDR3 in amino acids: CASSQTSGGRNGYTF. Here the CDR3 DNA reads TGTGCCAGCAGCCAGACCTCAGGGGGCCGAAATGGCTACACCTTC. V gene TRBV5-4 combines with J gene TRBJ1-2; 8 bases are shared with TRBD1. After removal of 4 bases from V and 6 bases from J, the junction contained 11 bases not matched to a gene. Germline-derived CDR1 and CDR2 are SGHNT and YYREEE (reference sequence). This CDR3 comprises 15 residues.

This rearrangement joins TRBV4-1 to TRBJ1-3; no clear D gene. Germline V gives CDR1 MGHRA, CDR2 YSYEKL. This CDR3 region has 14 residues. V was cut by 4 bases and J by 4 bases, with 11 bases left in between. The CDR3 DNA is TGCGCCAGCAGCCGCCCGGAGCGAGGAAACACCATATATTTT. It codes for CASSRPERGNTIYF.

This sequence joins TRBV7-6 and TRBJ2-2; TRBD2 might be the D (6 bases). This CDR3 has 17 residues. The V end lost 5 bases, the J end lost 4 bases, and 20 bases lay between the germline ends. The V gene's germline CDR1 is SGHVS and CDR2 FNYEAQ. This CDR3 reads CASSRAGWESSTGELFF. DNA for the CDR3: TGTGCCAGCAGCCGTGCGGGGTGGGAGTCGAGCACCGGGGAGCTGTTTTTT.